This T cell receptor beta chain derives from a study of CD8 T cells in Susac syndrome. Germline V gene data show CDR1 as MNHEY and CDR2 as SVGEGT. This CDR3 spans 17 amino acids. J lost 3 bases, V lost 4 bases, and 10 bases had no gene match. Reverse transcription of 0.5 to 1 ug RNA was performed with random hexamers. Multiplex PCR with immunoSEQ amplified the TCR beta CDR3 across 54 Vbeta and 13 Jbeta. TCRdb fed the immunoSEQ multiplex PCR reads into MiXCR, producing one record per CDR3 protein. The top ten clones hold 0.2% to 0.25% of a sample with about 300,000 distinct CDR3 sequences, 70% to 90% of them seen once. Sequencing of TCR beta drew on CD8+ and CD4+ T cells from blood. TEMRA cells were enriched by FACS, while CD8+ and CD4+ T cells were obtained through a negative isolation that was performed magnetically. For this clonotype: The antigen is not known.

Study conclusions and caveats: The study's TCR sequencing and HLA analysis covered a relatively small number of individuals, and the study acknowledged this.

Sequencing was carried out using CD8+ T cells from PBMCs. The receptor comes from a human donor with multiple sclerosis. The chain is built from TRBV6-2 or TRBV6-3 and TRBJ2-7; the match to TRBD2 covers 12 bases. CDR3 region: CASSSRTSGRTVYEQYF. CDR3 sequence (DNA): TGTGCCAGCAGTTCAAGAACTAGCGGGAGGACGGTCTACGAGCAGTACTTC.